The T cell receptor beta chain under discussion was sequenced for a study of T cells in Graves' hyperthyroidism and ophthalmopathy. V lost 7 bases to trimming and J lost 2 bases, with 18 bases between them. Germline CDR1 is MNHNS and CDR2 is SASEGT. The CDR3 is made up of 17 amino acids. Over 18 months, lack of ophthalmopathy progression marked Graves' hyperthyroidism as stable. In patients aged 18 to 65, hyperthyroidism was newly diagnosed, with duration under 2 months. This clonotype was seen ten or more times. Amplification of TCR beta CDR3 regions used RNA as the template. The TCR CDR3 was amplified in a first-round RT-PCR using the HTBI primer set. TCRdb fed the multiplex PCR reads into MiXCR, producing one record per CDR3 protein. The table lists about 350,000 distinct CDR3 sequences, approximately 15% of them singletons.

The TCR sequence derives from a woman in her 30s with Graves' hyperthyroidism. The V gene is TRBV6-1, the J gene TRBJ2-6; D ambiguous. Sequencing was carried out using blood. CDR3 sequence: CASTRKTATTGANVLTF. The CDR3 DNA sequence: TGTGCCAGCACCAGGAAGACCGCCACGACTGGGGCCAACGTCCTGACTTTC.